The TCR beta chain under discussion was sequenced for a study of T cell clones after liver transplantation. Looking at the study overall: As an antigen-independent comparator, third-party-reactive TCRbeta sequences came from pre-transplant mixed lymphocyte reactions. Whole-study findings and limits: Conclusions were preliminary, with small, heterogeneous patient groups.

As concerns this clone: As yet, its antigen is unknown.

The protocol was immunoSEQ multiplex PCR, while the TCRdb copy is restricted to in-frame clones and leaves out a portion. The sample contains roughly 62,000 clones, around 70% of which appear only once. The CDR3 runs 11 residues. Germline loops: CDR1 SGHTA, CDR2 FQGNSA. Trimming pared 1 base from V and 9 bases from J, leaving 6 bases between. V is TRBV7-2 and J is TRBJ2-5; maybe TRBD1 (6 bases). Sequencing was performed on CD4+ T cells from blood, taken at the approximately 16-month timepoint. This clonotype was obtained from a human patient who received a liver transplant. Among the T cells, some may be from the graft donor. DNA for the CDR3: TGTGCCAGCAGCTTAGAGGGGGCCCAGTACTTC. It translates to CASSLEGAQYF.